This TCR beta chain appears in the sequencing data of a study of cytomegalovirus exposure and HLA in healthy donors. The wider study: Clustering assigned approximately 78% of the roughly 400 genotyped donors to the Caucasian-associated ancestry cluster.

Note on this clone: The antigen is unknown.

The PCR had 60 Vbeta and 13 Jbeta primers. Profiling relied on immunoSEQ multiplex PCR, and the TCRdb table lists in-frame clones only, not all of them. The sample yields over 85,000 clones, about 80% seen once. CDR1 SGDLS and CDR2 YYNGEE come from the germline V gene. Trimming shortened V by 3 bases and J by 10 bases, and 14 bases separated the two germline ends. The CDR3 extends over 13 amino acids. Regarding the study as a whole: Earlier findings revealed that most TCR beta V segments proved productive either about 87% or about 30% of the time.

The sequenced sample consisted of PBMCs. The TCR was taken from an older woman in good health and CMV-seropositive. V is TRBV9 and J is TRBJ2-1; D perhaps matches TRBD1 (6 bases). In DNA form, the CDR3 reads TGTGCCAGCAGCGAGTGGGATGGGACAGAGCAGTTCTTC. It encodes CASSEWDGTEQFF.